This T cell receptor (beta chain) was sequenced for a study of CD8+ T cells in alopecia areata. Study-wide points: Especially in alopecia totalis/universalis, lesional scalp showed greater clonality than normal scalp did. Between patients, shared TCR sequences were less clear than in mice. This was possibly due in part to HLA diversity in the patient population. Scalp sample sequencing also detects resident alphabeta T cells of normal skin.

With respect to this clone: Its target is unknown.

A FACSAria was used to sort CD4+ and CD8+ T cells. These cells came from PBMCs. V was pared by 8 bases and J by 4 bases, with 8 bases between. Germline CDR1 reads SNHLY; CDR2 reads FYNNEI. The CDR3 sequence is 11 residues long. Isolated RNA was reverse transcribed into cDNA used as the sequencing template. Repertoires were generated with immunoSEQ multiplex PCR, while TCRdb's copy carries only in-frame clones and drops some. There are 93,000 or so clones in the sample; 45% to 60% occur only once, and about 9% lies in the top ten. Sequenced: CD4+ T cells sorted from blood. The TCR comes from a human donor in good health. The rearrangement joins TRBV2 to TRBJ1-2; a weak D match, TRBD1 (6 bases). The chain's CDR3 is CASSGAYGYTF. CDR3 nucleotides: TGTGCCAGCTCAGGGGCCTATGGCTACACCTTC.